The clone carrying this T cell receptor beta chain qualifies as medium-sized. Its antigen is still unknown. Study-wide results and caveats: In terms of TCR gene usage, tumor memory CD4+ T cells clustered together with blood and lymph node memory CD4+ cells, as well as with lymph node naive CD4+ cells.

TCRdb independently ran MiXCR on the 5' RACE reads; one entry per CDR3 protein. This table has roughly 7,800 distinct CDR3 sequences, approximately 15% appearing once. V shed 1 base and J shed 2 bases, with 12 bases lying between them. In germline, CDR1 is SGHRS, CDR2 YFSETQ. The CDR3 length is 15 residues. V gene TRBV5-1 combines with J gene TRBJ1-1; maybe TRBD1 (5 bases). This receptor was identified in a female donor with breast cancer. The sequenced material came from memory CD4+ T cells sorted from blood. The sample's subset: memory CD4+ T cells, CD4+CD45RO+CD25-. CDR3 DNA sequence: TGCGCCAGCAGCTTGACTTCCCGGGACAACACTGAAGCTTTCTTT. Translating gives CASSLTSRDNTEAFF.